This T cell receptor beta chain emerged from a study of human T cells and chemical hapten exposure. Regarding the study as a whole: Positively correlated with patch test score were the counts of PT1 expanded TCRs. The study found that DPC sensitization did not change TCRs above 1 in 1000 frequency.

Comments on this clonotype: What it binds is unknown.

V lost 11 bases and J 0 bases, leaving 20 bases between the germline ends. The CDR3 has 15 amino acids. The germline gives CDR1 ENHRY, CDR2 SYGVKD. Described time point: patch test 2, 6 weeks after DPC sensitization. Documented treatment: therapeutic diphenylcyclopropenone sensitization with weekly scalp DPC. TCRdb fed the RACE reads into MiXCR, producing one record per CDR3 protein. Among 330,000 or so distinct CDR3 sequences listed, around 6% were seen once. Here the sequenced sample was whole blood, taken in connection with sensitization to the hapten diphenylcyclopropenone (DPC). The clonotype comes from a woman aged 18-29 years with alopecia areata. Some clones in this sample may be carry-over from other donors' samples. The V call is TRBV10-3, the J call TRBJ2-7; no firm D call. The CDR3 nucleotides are TGTGCCGTCCCTCTGAACATCGTCGACTCCTACGAGCAGTACTTC. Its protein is CAVPLNIVDSYEQYF.